This TCR beta chain is drawn from a study of technical replicates of blood from a handful of donors. Repertoires were generated with immunoSEQ multiplex PCR, while TCRdb's copy carries only in-frame clones and drops some. The repertoire has more than 55,000 clones, about 91% of them found once; the top ten carry 0.35% to 0.45%. The CDR3 length is 11 residues. Trimming left V 0 bases short and J 10 bases short, with 5 bases between. Germline V gives CDR1 SGHNT, CDR2 YYREEE (reference sequence). The TCR originated in a human donor in good health. Sequenced: T cells isolated from PBMCs. The V and J genes are TRBV5-4 and TRBJ2-1; D ambiguous. CDR3 DNA sequence: TGTGCCAGCAGCTTGGAACTAGAGCAGTTCTTC. This gives the protein CASSLELEQFF. The full variable domain, with the rest looked up from reference TRBV5-4 and TRBJ2-1, is ETGVTQSPTHLIKTRGQQVTLRCSSQSGHNTVSWYQQALGQGPQFIFQYYREEENGRGNFPPRFSGLQFPNYSSELNVNALELDDSALYLCASSLELEQFFGPGTRLTVL.